These 13 T cell receptor beta chains were sequenced from one sample in a study of T cell responses to AZD1222 COVID-19 vaccine. Assay used: immunoSEQ multiplex PCR; TCRdb lists only in-frame clones, some missing. The repertoire holds 130,000 or so clones, 90% seen once, with roughly 7% in the top ten. Sequenced material: peripheral blood, taken on day 0 of AZD1222 vaccination. The receptor source for this set is an adult in good health.

This chain joins TRBV6-2 or TRBV6-3 and TRBJ1-5; possible D gene TRBD1, 6 bases. V gave up 6 bases and J gave up 3 bases, with 15 bases separating them. The CDR3 sequence is 15 residues long. Per germline, CDR1 MNHEY and CDR2 SVGEGT. As DNA, the CDR3 is TGTGCCAGCAGCTCCCTCCGGGACAACAATCAGCCCCAGCATTTT. This translates into CASSSLRDNNQPQHF.

The chain carries TRBV10-3 and TRBJ1-2; the D is unclear. Germline assignment: CDR1 ENHRY and CDR2 SYGVKD. V was shortened by 3 bases and J by 7 bases, with 6 bases between the two germline ends. The CDR3 consists of 11 residues. CDR3 protein: CAISDGPGYTF. For the CDR3, the DNA is TGTGCCATCAGTGATGGCCCTGGCTACACCTTC.

The genes are TRBV10-2 and TRBJ1-5; possible D gene TRBD1, 5 bases. Germline CDR1 is WSHSY and CDR2 is SAAADI. V shed 3 bases and J shed 4 bases, with 16 bases lying between them. This CDR3 spans 16 amino acids. The CDR3 protein is CASSEGAGRGNQPQHF. CDR3 in DNA: TGCGCCAGCAGTGAAGGGGCAGGGAGGGGAAATCAGCCCCAGCATTTT.

The chain links TRBV27 to TRBJ2-3, with 8 bases aligning to TRBD1. V was pared by 2 bases and J by 0 bases, with 1 base of the junction left unmatched. Germline CDR1 reads MNHEY; CDR2 reads SMNVEV (reference sequence). The CDR3 has 15 amino acids. CDR3 nucleotides: TGTGCCAGCAGTTTACAGGGGGCGAGCACAGATACGCAGTATTTT. Translated, it gives CASSLQGASTDTQYF.

Only a few counts were recorded for this clone. V is TRBV28 and J is TRBJ1-5; 10 bases align to TRBD1. CDR3 length equals 14 residues. CDR1 MDHEN and CDR2 SYDVKM come from the germline V gene. The junction had 5 bases not matched to a gene; V was cut back by 8 bases and J by 4 bases. The CDR3 loop is CASLRDRGNQPQHF. The DNA for the CDR3 is TGTGCCAGCCTAAGGGACAGGGGTAATCAGCCCCAGCATTTT.

The chain couples TRBV28 to TRBJ2-2; D is undetermined. The V end was cut by 4 bases, the J end by 0 bases, with 21 bases between. The germline V gene encodes CDR1 MDHEN and CDR2 SYDVKM. CDR3 length equals 19 residues. The CDR3 bases are TGTGCCAGCAGTTCCTCACTCCTCGGTCCGAGCGCGAACACCGGGGAGCTGTTTTTT. Its protein product is CASSSSLLGPSANTGELFF.

V gene TRBV2 combines with J gene TRBJ2-5; D might be TRBD1 (7 bases). Germline V lookup: CDR1 SNHLY, CDR2 FYNNEI. The CDR3 has 15 residues. Deletions cut 2 bases from V and 2 bases from J, with 12 bases between. This CDR3 reads CASSESRGEQETQYF. The CDR3 DNA sequence: TGTGCCAGCAGTGAAAGCAGGGGGGAACAAGAGACCCAGTACTTC.

This rearrangement joins TRBV2 to TRBJ1-5; tentatively, D is TRBD1 (6 bases). Germline V gene lookup returns CDR1 SNHLY and CDR2 FYNNEI. CDR3 length equals 14 residues. Trimming left V 3 bases short and J 5 bases short, with 11 bases between. The CDR3: CASSDRGAYQPQHF. CDR3 coding DNA: TGTGCCAGCAGTGACCGGGGGGCGTATCAGCCCCAGCATTTT.

This rearrangement joins TRBV28 to TRBJ1-1; D is possibly TRBD1 (5 bases). Trimming cost V 10 bases and J 11 bases, with 20 bases left between them. The CDR3 extends over 12 amino acids. Germline CDR1 reads MDHEN; CDR2 reads SYDVKM. The CDR3 bases are TGTGCCACTCGCAGGGCAGCCCTGAATGCTTTCTTT. Translation: CATRRAALNAFF.

The chain couples TRBV19 to TRBJ2-1, with TRBD2 matching over 8 bases. Germline-derived CDR1 and CDR2 are LNHDA and SQIVND (reference sequence). This CDR3 comprises 17 residues. Unmatched junction bases numbered 4, after V lost 0 bases and J lost 0 bases. The CDR3: CASSIDSGGLSYNEQFF. In DNA, the CDR3 is TGTGCCAGTAGTATAGACAGCGGGGGACTCTCCTACAATGAGCAGTTCTTC. The whole variable domain, remainder taken from reference TRBV19 and TRBJ2-1, is DGGITQSPKYLFRKEGQNVTLSCEQNLNHDAMYWYRQDPGQGLRLIYYSQIVNDFQKGDIAEGYSVSREKKESFPLTVTSAQKNPTAFYLCASSIDSGGLSYNEQFFGPGTRLTVL.

J is TRBJ2-3 and V is TRBV6-5, with D perhaps matching TRBD2 (5 bases). The CDR3 is made up of 13 amino acids. The V gene lost 8 bases and the J gene lost 1 base, with 10 bases spanning the gap. The V gene's germline CDR1 is MNHEY and CDR2 SVGAGI. As DNA, the CDR3 is TGTGCCAGCTGGGTCGGGGGCACAGATACGCAGTATTTT. Residues: CASWVGGTDTQYF.

V and J are TRBV14 and TRBJ2-7; unclear D gene. CDR3 length: 13 amino acids. Trimming took 2 bases from V and 3 from J, leaving 8 bases between them. CDR1 SGHDN and CDR2 FVKESK come from the germline V gene. The CDR3 bases are TGTGCCAGCAGCCAACAGTCGGTCTACGAGCAGTACTTC. Its protein product is CASSQQSVYEQYF.

This chain connects TRBV7-2 to TRBJ2-1; weak D call: TRBD2 (6 bases). V shed 5 bases and J shed 6 bases, with 23 bases lying between them. Germline loops: CDR1 SGHTA, CDR2 FQGNSA. The CDR3 spans 17 residues. Here the CDR3 DNA reads TGTGCCAGCAGCCCACCGGTGGGGGGAGAAGGCCCCAATGAGCAGTTCTTC. It specifies CASSPPVGGEGPNEQFF.